Shown below are 27 T cell receptor beta chains from a single sample sequenced in a study of T cell responses to AZD1222 COVID-19 vaccine. Repertoires were generated with immunoSEQ multiplex PCR, while TCRdb's copy carries only in-frame clones and drops some. This table has roughly 150,000 clones, 85% to 95% appearing once. Sample: peripheral blood, taken on day 0 of AZD1222 vaccination. These receptors were collected from an adult in good health.

The chain recombines TRBV10-3 with TRBJ2-5; 12 bases match TRBD2. CDR1 and CDR2 (germline): ENHRY, SYGVKD. V was pared by 4 bases and J by 1 base, with 4 bases of the junction left unmatched. The CDR3 is 16 amino acids. The CDR3 here is CAISAASGRAQETQYF. Here the CDR3 DNA reads TGTGCCATCAGTGCGGCTAGCGGGAGGGCCCAAGAGACCCAGTACTTC.

This chain links TRBV30 with TRBJ2-3; TRBD2 aligns across 8 bases. The CDR3 covers 12 residues. V shed 2 bases and J 10 bases; nucleotides not matched to a gene: 5. Germline V CDR1 and CDR2: GTSNPN, SVGIG (reference sequence). CDR3 residues: CAWSPTGGAQYF. The CDR3 coding sequence is TGTGCCTGGAGTCCGACGGGGGGGGCGCAGTATTTT.

The chain links TRBV6-4 to TRBJ1-5; D unresolved. Per germline, CDR1 MRHNA and CDR2 SNTAGT. V dropped 2 bases and J dropped 6 bases, with 8 bases sitting between them. This CDR3 is 13 amino acids long. CDR3: CASSDEAGQPQHF. The CDR3 DNA reads TGTGCCAGCAGTGACGAGGCGGGTCAGCCCCAGCATTTT.

This clone came up a few times. This rearrangement joins TRBV5-1 to TRBJ1-4, with 7 bases matching TRBD1. CDR1 is SGHRS and CDR2 is YFSETQ in the germline V gene. The junction had 7 bases not matched to a gene; V was cut back by 0 bases and J by 5 bases. This CDR3 has 16 amino acids. DNA of the CDR3: TGCGCCAGCAGCTTGGTCTTAGGGACAGACAATGAAAAACTGTTTTTT. Residues: CASSLVLGTDNEKLFF.

The chain uses TRBV3-1 (or the pseudogene TRBV3-2) and TRBJ2-7; D ambiguous. The CDR3 is made up of 11 amino acids. The germline V gene encodes CDR1 LGHDT and CDR2 YNNKEL (reference sequence). Trimming pared 3 bases from V and 6 bases from J, leaving 6 bases between. CDR3: CASSQGVEQYF. The CDR3 DNA follows: TGTGCCAGCAGCCAGGGCGTCGAGCAGTACTTC.

The V call is TRBV2, the J call TRBJ1-6; D gene uncertain. Trimming took 6 bases from V and 7 from J, leaving 13 bases between them. The CDR3 length is 14 residues. Germline lookup yields CDR1 SNHLY and CDR2 FYNNEI. The DNA for the CDR3 is TGTGCCAGCAGCACGGAGGCCCTCAATTCACCCCTCCACTTT. Translated, it gives CASSTEALNSPLHF. Supplemented by reference TRBV2 and TRBJ1-6, the full variable domain reads EPEVTQTPSHQVTQMGQEVILRCVPISNHLYFYWYRQILGQKVEFLVSFYNNEISEKSEIFDDQFSVERPDGSNFTLKIRSTKLEDSAMYFCASSTEALNSPLHFGNGTRLTVT.

The chain joins TRBV19 to TRBJ2-3, with D uncertain. V was shortened by 3 bases and J by 1 base, with 2 bases between the two germline ends. CDR1 and CDR2 from the germline V gene are LNHDA and SQIVND (reference sequence). CDR3 length: 12 residues. CDR3: CASSMGTDTQYF. The CDR3 nucleotides are TGTGCCAGTAGTATGGGCACAGATACGCAGTATTTT.

The CDR3 region is CASSRSPAGFYEQYF. For the CDR3, the DNA is TGTGCCAGCAGCCGTTCCCCCGCGGGTTTCTACGAGCAGTACTTC. The gene calls are TRBV14 and TRBJ2-7, with D perhaps matching TRBD2 (5 bases). CDR1 and CDR2 from the germline V gene are SGHDN and FVKESK. Trimming stripped 4 bases from V and 3 bases from J, with 16 bases between. The CDR3 spans 15 residues.

This clone is categorized as large. The same CDR3 also results from other DNA sequences found in this sample. The gene calls are TRBV6-6 and TRBJ1-5; D call uncertain. CDR1 and CDR2 from the germline V gene are MNHNY and SVGAGI (reference sequence). The V end was cut by 0 bases, the J end by 4 bases, with 7 bases between. There are 14 residues in the CDR3. CDR3 amino acids: CASSYSGSNQPQHF. The CDR3 nucleotides read TGTGCCAGCAGTTACTCGGGGTCAAATCAGCCCCAGCATTTT.

The chain links TRBV5-1 to TRBJ2-2; maybe TRBD2 (5 bases). V lost 0 bases to trimming and J lost 7 bases, with 19 bases between them. The CDR3 is 17 amino acids. CDR1 and CDR2 from the germline V gene are SGHRS and YFSETQ. The CDR3 sequence: CASSLEPERGSGGELFF. CDR3 in DNA: TGCGCCAGCAGCTTGGAACCGGAAAGAGGGTCTGGCGGGGAGCTGTTTTTT.

Comment on this clone: The sample contains more than one DNA sequence encoding this CDR3. The rearrangement uses TRBV5-1 and TRBJ1-1; no definite D call. Germline CDR1 reads SGHRS; CDR2 reads YFSETQ. The CDR3 runs to 14 residues. V was trimmed by 1 base and J by 4 bases, leaving 11 bases between them. CDR3 region: CASSLWGATTEAFF. Written as DNA, the CDR3 is TGCGCCAGCAGCTTGTGGGGAGCGACCACTGAAGCTTTCTTT. The variable domain in full, completed from reference TRBV5-1 and TRBJ1-1, reads KAGVTQTPRYLIKTRGQQVTLSCSPISGHRSVSWYQQTPGQGLQFLFEYFSETQRNKGNFPGRFSGRQFSNSRSEMNVSTLELGDSALYLCASSLWGATTEAFFGQGTRLTVV.

The gene calls are TRBV19 and TRBJ1-1; 8 bases fit TRBD1. Germline assignment: CDR1 LNHDA and CDR2 SQIVND (reference sequence). Losses at the gene ends were 7 bases for V and 7 bases for J; bases not matched to a gene: 11. There are 14 residues in the CDR3. Here the CDR3 reads CASTLRQGWVEAFF. CDR3 DNA: TGTGCCAGTACCCTCAGACAGGGGTGGGTTGAAGCTTTCTTT. The whole variable domain, remainder taken from reference TRBV19 and TRBJ1-1, is DGGITQSPKYLFRKEGQNVTLSCEQNLNHDAMYWYRQDPGQGLRLIYYSQIVNDFQKGDIAEGYSVSREKKESFPLTVTSAQKNPTAFYLCASTLRQGWVEAFFGQGTRLTVV.

In this sample, this clone turned up once. The V and J genes are TRBV4-1 and TRBJ1-5, with 7 bases fitting TRBD1. The CDR3 extends over 16 amino acids. The V gene end was trimmed by 4 bases and the J gene end by 3 bases; junction bases not matched to a gene: 9. Germline assignment: CDR1 MGHRA and CDR2 YSYEKL. The chain's CDR3 is CASSRTQGPYNQPQHF. CDR3 DNA sequence: TGCGCCAGCAGCCGGACACAGGGGCCGTACAATCAGCCCCAGCATTTT.

This clone showed up just once. This chain uses TRBV6-5 with TRBJ1-2, with 8 nucleotides matching TRBD1. With 6 bases clipped from V and 7 bases from J, the junction kept 7 bases outside the gene matches. The germline V gene encodes CDR1 MNHEY and CDR2 SVGAGI. The CDR3 has 13 residues. CDR3 amino acids: CASRAGTGRGYTF. CDR3 bases: TGTGCCAGCAGGGCGGGGACAGGCCGTGGCTACACCTTC.

This chain uses TRBV7-3 with TRBJ2-1, with TRBD1 as a possible D gene (6 bases). The ends were cut back, 3 bases at V and 2 bases at J, with 11 bases in the middle. Germline V gene lookup returns CDR1 SGHTA and CDR2 FQGTGA. This CDR3 has 15 residues. The CDR3 region has the DNA TGTGCCAGCAGCTTGGTTCGGACAGCCTACAATGAGCAGTTCTTC. Its protein is CASSLVRTAYNEQFF.

The chain couples TRBV10-3 to TRBJ1-5, with a tentative D call TRBD1 (6 bases). Trimming shortened V by 10 bases and J by 5 bases, and 15 bases separated the two germline ends. Germline CDR1 ENHRY, CDR2 SYGVKD. The CDR3 extends over 13 amino acids. CDR3 bases: TGTGCCAACCCTAAGGACAGCTATCAGCCCCAGCATTTT. Protein: CANPKDSYQPQHF.

V usage is TRBV5-6 and J usage is TRBJ2-7; possible D gene TRBD2, 5 bases. Trimming cost V 4 bases and J 3 bases, with 11 bases left between them. From germline, CDR1 is SGHDT and CDR2 YYEEEE. This CDR3 comprises 13 residues. Here the CDR3 reads CASSADSIYEQYF. The CDR3 DNA reads as TGTGCCAGCAGCGCGGACTCGATCTACGAGCAGTACTTC.

This clone showed up just once. The chain employs TRBV18 and TRBJ2-2, with TRBD1 as a possible D gene (5 bases). The germline V and J ends were trimmed by 2 bases and 4 bases, with 5 bases remaining between them. This CDR3 comprises 13 residues. Germline CDR1 and CDR2: KGHSH and LQKENI. The chain's CDR3 is CASSPGATGELFF. CDR3 sequence (DNA): TGTGCCAGCTCACCAGGGGCCACCGGGGAGCTGTTTTTT.

This chain connects TRBV7-7 to TRBJ2-1, with TRBD1 matching over 8 bases. After removal of 6 bases from V and 6 bases from J, the junction contained 7 bases not matched to a gene. The CDR3 is 14 amino acids. Germline V gene data show CDR1 as SSHAT and CDR2 as FNYEAQ (reference sequence). CDR3 in DNA: TGTGCCAGCAGTTCCGGGACAGGCGGCAATGAGCAGTTCTTC. The encoded protein is CASSSGTGGNEQFF.

The chain combines TRBV7-9 with TRBJ2-2; D possibly corresponds to TRBD2 (5 bases). The CDR3 spans 14 residues. Germline CDR1 reads SEHNR; CDR2 reads FQNEAQ (reference sequence). The germline V and J ends were trimmed by 11 bases and 0 bases, with 13 bases remaining between them. The CDR3 sequence is CAGLDLTNTGELFF. The CDR3 coding sequence is TGTGCCGGCCTGGACTTGACGAACACCGGGGAGCTGTTTTTT.

The gene calls are TRBV18 and TRBJ2-5; 7 nucleotides agree with TRBD1. Trimming cost V 3 bases and J 7 bases; bases outside gene matches: 11. Germline CDR1 reads KGHSH; CDR2 reads LQKENI. The CDR3 loop spans 15 amino acids. The CDR3 loop reads CASSPEPGQPRTQYF. The CDR3 nucleotides are TGTGCCAGCTCACCGGAGCCGGGACAGCCAAGGACCCAGTACTTC.

This rearrangement joins TRBV4-1 to TRBJ2-2, with D maybe TRBD2 (6 bases). The CDR3 has 19 amino acids. Trimming removed 1 base from V and 6 bases from J, with 24 bases in between. The germline gives CDR1 MGHRA, CDR2 YSYEKL. DNA for the CDR3: TGCGCCAGCAGCCAAGCCCAATGGCGCCCTCAGGAGCGGGCCGGGGAGCTGTTTTTT. It codes for CASSQAQWRPQERAGELFF.

This chain links TRBV5-1 with TRBJ2-2; 11 nucleotides match TRBD1. This CDR3 is built from 16 residues. V dropped 0 bases and J dropped 4; count of bases not matched to a gene: 2. The germline CDR1 and CDR2 sequences are SGHRS and YFSETQ. The CDR3 DNA is TGCGCCAGCAGCTTGGATGGGACAGGGGGCACCGGGGAGCTGTTTTTT. Its translation is CASSLDGTGGTGELFF.

The V gene is TRBV15, the J gene TRBJ1-2; a possible D gene is TRBD1 (6 bases). The ends were cut back, 0 bases at V and 8 bases at J, with 16 bases in the middle. The CDR3 is made up of 15 amino acids. Germline CDR1 is LNHNV and CDR2 is YYDKDF (reference sequence). Written as DNA, the CDR3 is TGTGCCACCAGCAGAGAGGACCACCAGGGGTACGGCTACACCTTC. Translated, it gives CATSREDHQGYGYTF. Variable domain in full (rest from reference TRBV15 and TRBJ1-2): DAMVIQNPRYQVTQFGKPVTLSCSQTLNHNVMYWYQQKSSQAPKLLFHYYDKDFNNEADTPDNFQSRRPNTSFCFLDIRSPGLGDTAMYLCATSREDHQGYGYTFGSGTRLTVV.

The V and J genes are TRBV5-1 and TRBJ2-5; 7 bases are a match to TRBD1. Looked up from germline, CDR1 is SGHRS and CDR2 is YFSETQ. The CDR3 runs to 14 residues. Trimming took 3 bases from V and 2 from J; bases not matched to a gene: 4. As DNA, the CDR3 is TGCGCCAGCAGCTCCGCGACAGGGCAAGAGACCCAGTACTTC. It is translated as CASSSATGQETQYF.

V usage is TRBV28 and J usage is TRBJ2-2, with D perhaps matching TRBD1 (6 bases). The CDR3 contains 14 residues. Germline CDR1 reads MDHEN; CDR2 reads SYDVKM. Trimming left V 6 bases short and J 4 bases short, with 12 bases between. The CDR3 reads CASRTGSVTGELFF. The CDR3 bases are TGTGCCAGCAGAACAGGGTCGGTCACCGGGGAGCTGTTTTTT.

The J gene is TRBJ2-5, the V gene TRBV29-1; D is ambiguous. This CDR3 is 14 amino acids long. Trimming removed 0 bases at V and 2 bases at J, with 10 bases between. Looked up from germline, CDR1 is SQVTM and CDR2 is ANQGSEA. The CDR3 nucleotides are TGCAGCGTTGAAGAGGGTCAGAATCAAGAGACCCAGTACTTC. This sequence encodes CSVEEGQNQETQYF.